The clone carrying this TCR beta chain was seen a few times. What it recognizes is unknown. This entry belongs to a study of T-cell reconstitution after alpha-beta-depleted transplantation in children. Unique molecular identifiers were used to barcode this TCRbeta library. From the PCR reads, TCRdb called clonotypes with MiXCR, one entry per CDR3 protein. The repertoire consists of 450,000 to 550,000 distinct CDR3 sequences, with roughly an eighth occurring once and the leading ten covering 14%. Findings of the study overall: T cells produced anew were the main source of T-cell counts and diversity one year after transplant. After transplant, at about two months, alpha-beta T cells were reportedly derived from several hundred expanded graft clones. After transplant, high TCRbeta diversity at day 60 in some patients arose from surviving recipient T cells and thymic progenitors.

Germline assignment: CDR1 SGHAT and CDR2 FQNNGV. The CDR3 has 14 amino acids. Unmatched junction bases numbered 6, after V lost 6 bases and J lost 5 bases. The V gene is TRBV11-2, the J gene TRBJ2-1; 8 bases agree with TRBD1. The receptor's source is a female patient aged 2-15 years who had a stem cell transplant for aplastic anemia, so the T cells may come from the graft donor. Source: PBMCs, mostly from graft donor cells, taken 180 days after TCRalphabeta/CD19-depleted stem cell transplant. CDR3 nucleotide sequence: TGTGCCAGCAGAGTGACAGGGGCGGACAATGAGCAGTTCTTC. It specifies CASRVTGADNEQFF.